What follows are 26 T cell receptor beta chains derived from one specimen sequenced in a study of HIV-infected children after antiretroviral therapy interruption. Stated treatment: PENTA 11 planned treatment interruption arm or continuous ART arm. A 3' RACE protocol on RNA, with unique molecular identifiers, produced the TCR library. TCRdb reprocessed the 3' RACE reads with MiXCR, giving one entry per CDR3 protein. The data contain several thousand distinct CDR3 sequences, approximately 4.6% of them singletons. The source was CD45RO+ CD8+ T cells from PBMCs, pooled from several time points, collected from a donor given antiretroviral therapy, either interrupted or continuous. Specified subset: memory CD8+ CD45RO+ CD45RA- T cells. Source of these receptors: a pool of human donors with HIV.

A few counts support this clonotype. V and J are TRBV6-2 or TRBV6-3 and TRBJ2-3, with D unclear. Trimming cost V 2 bases and J 3 bases, with 6 bases left between them. The V gene's germline CDR1 is MNHEY and CDR2 SVGEGT. CDR3 length equals 13 residues. The CDR3 bases are TGTGCCAGCAGTTACGGACCTACAGATACGCAGTATTTT. Translated, it gives CASSYGPTDTQYF.

This clonotype occurred many times. V gene TRBV7-9 combines with J gene TRBJ2-7; the match to TRBD1 covers 9 bases. Germline V gene lookup returns CDR1 SEHNR and CDR2 FQNEAQ (reference sequence). There are 14 residues in the CDR3. V dropped 5 bases and J dropped 4; count of bases not matched to a gene: 6. CDR3 region: CASSSPGTGYEQYF. CDR3 nucleotides: TGTGCCAGCAGCAGCCCCGGGACAGGGTACGAGCAGTACTTC.

This clonotype was detected many times. The CDR3 sequence: CASSFRQGEGANVLTF. For the CDR3, the DNA is TGTGCCAGCAGCTTTAGACAGGGGGAAGGGGCCAACGTCCTGACTTTC. The chain uses TRBV13 and TRBJ2-6; TRBD1 agrees at 9 bases. This CDR3 is built from 16 residues. V lost 3 bases to trimming and J lost 4 bases; unmatched junction nucleotides: 4. Germline V gene lookup returns CDR1 PRHDT and CDR2 FYEKMQ (reference sequence).

This clonotype was observed many times. This sequence joins TRBV5-1 and TRBJ1-2, with D possibly being TRBD1 (6 bases). Trimming pared 3 bases from V and 6 bases from J, leaving 30 bases between. CDR1 is SGHRS, CDR2 YFSETQ, per germline. The CDR3 is 19 residues long. CDR3 amino acids: CASSSQLEDTGSVLDGYTF. Here the CDR3 DNA reads TGCGCCAGCAGCTCTCAATTAGAGGATACAGGGTCGGTCTTGGATGGCTACACCTTC. The full variable domain, its missing parts supplied by reference TRBV5-1 and TRBJ1-2, is KAGVTQTPRYLIKTRGQQVTLSCSPISGHRSVSWYQQTPGQGLQFLFEYFSETQRNKGNFPGRFSGRQFSNSRSEMNVSTLELGDSALYLCASSSQLEDTGSVLDGYTFGSGTRLTVV.

This clonotype was counted at least ten times. CDR3 protein: CASSLSEAPGEQYF. As DNA, the CDR3 is TGTGCCAGCAGCTTGTCGGAAGCTCCGGGAGAGCAGTACTTC. The chain joins TRBV7-9 to TRBJ2-7; TRBD2 is a possible D gene (5 bases). V shed 3 bases and J shed 7 bases, with 16 bases lying between them. The V gene's germline CDR1 is SEHNR and CDR2 FQNEAQ (reference sequence). CDR3 length: 14 amino acids.

At least ten counts were recorded for this clonotype. The rearrangement uses TRBV6-4 and TRBJ2-3; 8 bases align to TRBD2. There are 14 residues in the CDR3. CDR1 and CDR2 from the germline V gene are MRHNA and SNTAGT. Germline trimming cut 5 bases from V and 4 bases from J; bases unmatched to any gene: 5. The CDR3 DNA reads as TGTGCCAGCAGTCCCAGCGGGGGTGCAGATACGCAGTATTTT. Protein sequence: CASSPSGGADTQYF.

This clonotype was observed many times. The chain employs TRBV7-9 and TRBJ2-1, with 7 positions matching TRBD2. CDR3 length: 12 amino acids. J gave up 8 bases and V 8 bases, and 6 bases lay outside the gene matches. CDR1 is SEHNR, CDR2 FQNEAQ, per germline (reference sequence). This chain's CDR3 is CASVGGGDEQFF. The CDR3 DNA follows: TGTGCCAGCGTGGGCGGGGGAGATGAGCAGTTCTTC.

At least ten counts were recorded for this clonotype. This may arise from a read error, as a much more abundant clone is one base away. V is TRBV27 and J is TRBJ1-1, with 7 bases identical to TRBD1. Germline V gene sequence: CDR1 MNHEY, CDR2 SMNVEV (reference sequence). CDR3 size: 12 residues. The CDR3 protein is CPSADRTAEAFF. The CDR3 nucleotides read TGTCCCAGCGCGGACAGGACCGCTGAAGCTTTCTTT.

This clonotype turned up a few times. DNA of the CDR3: TGCGCCAGCAGCCAAAAATCAGGGAGTTTGGATGAAAAACTGTTTTTT. It yields the protein CASSQKSGSLDEKLFF. The chain has TRBV4-1 and TRBJ1-4, with D possibly being TRBD1 (5 bases). CDR3 length equals 16 residues. CDR1 is MGHRA, CDR2 YSYEKL, per germline. Trimming took 2 bases from V and 6 from J, leaving 16 bases between them.

This clonotype is large by share. The chain links TRBV7-9 to TRBJ2-2; D not resolved. V lost 1 base, J lost 1 base, and 4 bases lay in between. The CDR3 totals 14 residues. Germline CDR1 is SEHNR and CDR2 is FQNEAQ (reference sequence). The CDR3 coding sequence is TGTGCCAGCAGCTTAGTGAAGAACACCGGGGAGCTGTTTTTT. This codes for CASSLVKNTGELFF.

This clonotype was observed many times. V and J are TRBV2 and TRBJ1-4, with TRBD1 identical over 7 bases. The V gene end was trimmed by 3 bases and the J gene end by 8 bases; junction bases not matched to a gene: 3. This CDR3 region has 13 residues. The germline gives CDR1 SNHLY, CDR2 FYNNEI. The CDR3 bases are TGTGCCAGCAGTGATGGGACAGAAGAAAAACTGTTTTTT. Translation: CASSDGTEEKLFF.

By sample share, this clonotype is medium-sized (0.01 to 0.1%). The CDR3 bases are TGTGCCAGCAGCTATAACAGCATGAACACTGAAGCTTTCTTT. Its translation: CASSYNSMNTEAFF. This chain uses TRBV5-4 with TRBJ1-1, with D hard to call. CDR3 length: 14 residues. Germline CDR1 reads SGHNT; CDR2 reads YYREEE (reference sequence). Deletions cut 3 bases from V and 0 bases from J, with 9 bases between. The whole variable domain, filled in from reference TRBV5-4 and TRBJ1-1, reads ETGVTQSPTHLIKTRGQQVTLRCSSQSGHNTVSWYQQALGQGPQFIFQYYREEENGRGNFPPRFSGLQFPNYSSELNVNALELDDSALYLCASSYNSMNTEAFFGQGTRLTVV.

In this sample, this clonotype turned up many times. This chain links TRBV7-9 with TRBJ2-5; TRBD1 is a possible D gene (5 bases). With 5 bases removed from V and 3 bases from J, the gap between germline ends came to 19 bases. The CDR3 is 16 amino acids. CDR1 SEHNR and CDR2 FQNEAQ come from the germline V gene (reference sequence). This CDR3 is CASSTTGVGREETQYF. The CDR3 DNA follows: TGTGCCAGCAGCACAACAGGAGTTGGTCGGGAAGAGACCCAGTACTTC.

This clonotype was seen at least ten times. This chain links TRBV4-1 with TRBJ2-3, with a tentative D call TRBD2 (5 bases). Germline V gene sequence: CDR1 MGHRA, CDR2 YSYEKL. Trimming pared 0 bases from V and 0 bases from J, leaving 7 bases between. This CDR3 spans 15 amino acids. The CDR3 is CASSQEGSSTDTQYF. The CDR3 DNA follows: TGCGCCAGCAGCCAAGAAGGGAGCAGCACAGATACGCAGTATTTT.

Ten or more counts support this clonotype. J is TRBJ2-1 and V is TRBV4-2, with 7 bases lining up with TRBD2. V was pared by 2 bases and J by 7 bases, with 11 bases of the junction left unmatched. Germline V CDR1 and CDR2: LGHNA, YNFKEQ. This CDR3 is built from 16 residues. The DNA of the CDR3 is TGTGCCAGCAGCCAAATGGCCCGGACTAGTGCAAATGAGCAGTTCTTC. This gives the protein CASSQMARTSANEQFF.

This clonotype is labeled medium-sized. CDR3 amino acids: CASSERVAPTYEQYF. In DNA, the CDR3 is TGTGCCAGCAGCGAGCGGGTGGCACCTACCTACGAGCAGTACTTC. The chain combines TRBV11-2 with TRBJ2-7; weak D call: TRBD2 (6 bases). From germline, CDR1 is SGHAT and CDR2 FQNNGV. V was trimmed by 5 bases and J by 2 bases, leaving 16 bases between them. This CDR3 has 15 residues.

This clonotype was detected only a few times. This chain joins TRBV5-1 and TRBJ2-1, with a possible D match to TRBD2 (6 bases). Trimming removed 0 bases from V and 7 bases from J, with 23 bases in between. The CDR3 is 18 residues long. CDR1 is SGHRS and CDR2 is YFSETQ in the germline V gene. CDR3 region: CASSLEPGPLRERNEQFF. CDR3 coding DNA: TGCGCCAGCAGCTTGGAACCCGGACCTCTCCGGGAGCGAAATGAGCAGTTCTTC.

This chain links TRBV2 with TRBJ1-1; D perhaps matches TRBD1 (6 bases). From germline, CDR1 is SNHLY and CDR2 FYNNEI. The germline V and J ends were trimmed by 6 bases and 1 base, with 6 bases remaining between them. CDR3 size: 12 residues. CDR3 coding DNA: TGTGCCAGCAGGGACAGGAACACTGAAGCTTTCTTT. Translation gives CASRDRNTEAFF.

This clonotype has at least ten counts. The chain couples TRBV12-5 to TRBJ1-2; tentatively, D is TRBD1 (6 bases). With 2 bases removed from V and 8 bases from J, the gap between germline ends came to 15 bases. Germline lookup yields CDR1 LGHNT and CDR2 FRNRAP. This CDR3 comprises 14 residues. DNA for the CDR3: TGTGCTAGTGGTTTGTCGATGACAGGCCGAGGCTACACCTTC. It specifies CASGLSMTGRGYTF.

This clonotype appeared a few times. The V gene is TRBV11-2, the J gene TRBJ2-1, with D possibly called TRBD1 or TRBD2 (5 bases each). The CDR3 length is 13 residues. Trimming removed 4 bases at V and 10 bases at J, with 14 bases between. CDR1 SGHAT and CDR2 FQNNGV come from the germline V gene. The CDR3 spells CASSSAGAGEQFF. CDR3 DNA: TGTGCCAGCAGCTCGGCCGGGGCCGGGGAGCAGTTCTTC.

The chain carries TRBV29-1 and TRBJ2-1; D call uncertain. This CDR3 is 16 amino acids long. In germline, CDR1 is SQVTM, CDR2 ANQGSEA. Trimming left V 7 bases short and J 4 bases short, with 23 bases between. CDR3 region: CSDRLSNPVDYNEQFF. DNA for the CDR3: TGCAGCGACCGCCTATCAAACCCCGTAGATTACAATGAGCAGTTCTTC.

At least ten counts were recorded for this clonotype. V is TRBV10-3 and J is TRBJ2-7; tentative D call: TRBD2 (5 bases). Trimming cost V 1 base and J 3 bases, with 16 bases left between them. Looked up from germline, CDR1 is ENHRY and CDR2 is SYGVKD. The CDR3 consists of 16 residues. The CDR3 DNA reads TGTGCCATCAGTGAGTTGTCGGGGTCCAGGAACTACGAGCAGTACTTC. It specifies CAISELSGSRNYEQYF.

V gene TRBV6-1 combines with J gene TRBJ1-6; no clear D. Trimming removed 6 bases at V and 9 bases at J, with 18 bases between. The germline gives CDR1 MNHNS, CDR2 SASEGT. The CDR3 runs 15 residues. The CDR3 region is CASSPLTFGSSPLHF. The DNA of the CDR3 is TGTGCCAGCAGCCCCCTCACGTTTGGGAGTTCACCCCTCCACTTT.

This clonotype was seen a few times. This chain links TRBV9 with TRBJ1-1; no clear D gene. Looked up from germline, CDR1 is SGDLS and CDR2 is YYNGEE. The CDR3 length is 13 residues. Trimming shortened V by 0 bases and J by 5 bases, and 8 bases separated the two germline ends. Here the CDR3 reads CASSVDLGTEAFF. Written as DNA, the CDR3 is TGTGCCAGCAGCGTAGACCTGGGGACTGAAGCTTTCTTT.

This clonotype is medium-sized (0.01 to 0.1%) by share. The rearrangement uses TRBV28 and TRBJ2-7; no clear D. The CDR3 length is 12 residues. Germline V gene lookup returns CDR1 MDHEN and CDR2 SYDVKM. Trimming removed 6 bases from V and 0 bases from J, with 6 bases in between. The chain's CDR3 is CASSFSSYEQYF. For the CDR3, the DNA is TGTGCCAGCAGCTTTAGCTCCTACGAGCAGTACTTC. Based on the CDR3 plus reference TRBV28 and TRBJ2-7, the full variable domain is DVKVTQSSRYLVKRTGEKVFLECVQDMDHENMFWYRQDPGLGLRLIYFSYDVKMKEKGDIPEGYSVSREKKERFSLILESASTNQTSMYLCASSFSSYEQYFGPGTRLTVT.

This clonotype is labeled as medium-sized. This chain links TRBV10-3 with TRBJ1-5; D may be TRBD1 (6 bases). Trimming shortened V by 3 bases and J by 1 base, and 10 bases separated the two germline ends. Germline V gives CDR1 ENHRY, CDR2 SYGVKD. The CDR3 runs to 15 residues. In DNA form, the CDR3 reads TGTGCCATCAGTGACCACAGGGCCAGCAATCAGCCCCAGCATTTT. Translated, it gives CAISDHRASNQPQHF.